These 9 T cell receptor beta chains share one sample of origin, sequenced in a study of T-cell memory formation after mild COVID-19. Each CDR3 protein gets one entry after TCRdb re-called the 5' RACE reads with MiXCR. The data show 430,000 or so distinct CDR3 sequences, roughly 25% seen once. Sequencing was carried out using PBMCs or a T cell subset sorted from them (not recorded which). The receptors here all came from an adult woman who had mild COVID-19 (a few samples of this study predate the infection). Cell type and time point are not known.

The chain recombines TRBV7-9 with TRBJ2-3, with 8 bases matching TRBD1. The CDR3 extends over 15 amino acids. Germline CDR1 SEHNR, CDR2 FQNEAQ (reference sequence). Trimming took 4 bases from V and 3 from J; bases not matched to a gene: 6. The DNA for the CDR3 is TGTGCCAGCAGCTCCCGACAGGGGTGGACAGATACGCAGTATTTT. Protein product: CASSSRQGWTDTQYF.

The chain uses TRBV6-4 and TRBJ1-1; D unclear. The CDR3 has 13 residues. Germline CDR1 is MRHNA and CDR2 is SNTAGT. The ends were cut back, 0 bases at V and 2 bases at J, with 4 bases in the middle. The CDR3 sequence: CASSDSENTEAFF. The CDR3 bases are TGTGCCAGCAGTGACTCGGAAAACACTGAAGCTTTCTTT.

The chain has TRBV7-9 and TRBJ2-3; D call uncertain. The CDR3 has 14 residues. With 0 bases removed from V and 4 bases from J, the gap between germline ends came to 8 bases. Germline V lookup: CDR1 SEHNR, CDR2 FQNEAQ (reference sequence). The CDR3 sequence is CASSLALVADTQYF. In DNA form, the CDR3 reads TGTGCCAGCAGCTTAGCGCTGGTGGCAGATACGCAGTATTTT.

A few counts support this clonotype. V usage is TRBV30 and J usage is TRBJ2-1; 7 bases agree with TRBD2. Germline loops: CDR1 GTSNPN, CDR2 SVGIG (reference sequence). The CDR3 extends over 13 amino acids. V dropped 5 bases and J dropped 4; count of bases not matched to a gene: 5. CDR3 nucleotide sequence: TGTGCCTGGGACCCGCGGGGGTACAATGAGCAGTTCTTC. This gives the protein CAWDPRGYNEQFF. Filled out from reference TRBV30 and TRBJ2-1, the complete variable domain reads SQTIHQWPATLVQPVGSPLSLECTVEGTSNPNLYWYRQAAGRGLQLLFYSVGIGQISSEVPQNLSASRPQDRQFILSSKKLLLSDSGFYLCAWDPRGYNEQFFGPGTRLTVL.

This clonotype was counted between two and nine times. The V and J genes are TRBV29-1 and TRBJ2-1; 8 nucleotides line up with TRBD1. This CDR3 spans 14 amino acids. Germline V gene sequence: CDR1 SQVTM, CDR2 ANQGSEA. The V gene end was trimmed by 7 bases and the J gene end by 4 bases; junction bases not matched to a gene: 9. In nucleotides, the CDR3 is TGCAGCGGGACGGACAGGGCTGGGTACAATGAGCAGTTCTTC. Protein sequence: CSGTDRAGYNEQFF.

The chain recombines TRBV29-1 with TRBJ2-7; TRBD1 is a possible D gene (5 bases). CDR3 size: 15 residues. Germline lookup yields CDR1 SQVTM and CDR2 ANQGSEA. V lost 2 bases and J lost 0, with 14 bases in between. The CDR3 loop reads CSVERGWGTSYEQYF. The CDR3 DNA is TGCAGCGTTGAAAGGGGATGGGGCACCTCCTACGAGCAGTACTTC.

The rearrangement links TRBV15 to TRBJ2-7; perhaps TRBD2 as D (6 bases). V was shortened by 0 bases and J by 5 bases, with 11 bases between the two germline ends. From germline, CDR1 is LNHNV and CDR2 YYDKDF (reference sequence). There are 14 residues in the CDR3. This CDR3 reads CATSREGLFDEQYF. In DNA, the CDR3 is TGTGCCACCAGCAGAGAGGGACTCTTCGACGAGCAGTACTTC.

This clonotype has a handful of counts. The V call is TRBV24-1, the J call TRBJ2-7, with a weak D call TRBD1 (6 bases). The CDR3 contains 13 residues. The germline gives CDR1 KGHDR, CDR2 SFDVKD. The V end lost 2 bases, the J end lost 7 bases, and 11 bases lay between the germline ends. The CDR3 nucleotides read TGTGCCACCAGTGATTCCAGGGGTGGTGAGCAGTACTTC. Protein sequence: CATSDSRGGEQYF.

V is TRBV28 and J is TRBJ2-7; D may be TRBD1 or TRBD2 (6 bases each). The V end lost 6 bases, the J end lost 4 bases, and 16 bases lay between the germline ends. The CDR3 extends over 14 amino acids. Looked up from germline, CDR1 is MDHEN and CDR2 is SYDVKM. DNA for the CDR3: TGTGCCAGCAGCGGGAGTCAGGGGTCTTACGAGCAGTACTTC. Protein: CASSGSQGSYEQYF.